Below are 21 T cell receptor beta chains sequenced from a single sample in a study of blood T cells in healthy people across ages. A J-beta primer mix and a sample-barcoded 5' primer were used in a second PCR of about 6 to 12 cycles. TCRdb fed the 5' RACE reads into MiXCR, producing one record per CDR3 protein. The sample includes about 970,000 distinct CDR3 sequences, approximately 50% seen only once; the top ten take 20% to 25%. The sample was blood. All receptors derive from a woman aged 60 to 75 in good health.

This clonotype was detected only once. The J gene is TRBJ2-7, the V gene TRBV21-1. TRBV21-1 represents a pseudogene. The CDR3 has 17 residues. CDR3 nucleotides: TGTGCCAGCAGCAAAGGACTTTGGAGAACCAGCGACTACGAGCAGTACTTC. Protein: CASSKGLWRTSDYEQYF.

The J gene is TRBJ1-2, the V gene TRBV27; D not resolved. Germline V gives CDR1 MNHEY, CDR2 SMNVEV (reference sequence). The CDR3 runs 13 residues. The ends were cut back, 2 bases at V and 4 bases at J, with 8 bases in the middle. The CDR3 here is CASSLEVGYGYTF. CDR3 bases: TGTGCCAGCAGTTTAGAGGTTGGCTATGGCTACACCTTC.

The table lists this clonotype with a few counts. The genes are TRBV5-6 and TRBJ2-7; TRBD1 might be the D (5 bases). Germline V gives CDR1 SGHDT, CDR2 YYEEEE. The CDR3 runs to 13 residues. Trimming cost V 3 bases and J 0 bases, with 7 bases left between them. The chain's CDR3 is CASSYRSSYEQYF. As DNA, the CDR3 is TGTGCCAGCAGCTACAGGAGCTCCTACGAGCAGTACTTC.

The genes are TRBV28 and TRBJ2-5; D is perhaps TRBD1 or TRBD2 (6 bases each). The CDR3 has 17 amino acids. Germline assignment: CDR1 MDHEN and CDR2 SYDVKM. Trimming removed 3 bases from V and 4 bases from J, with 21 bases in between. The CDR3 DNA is TGTGCCAGCAGTTTGACCGGGACACCCCAGCGGGTAGAGACCCAGTACTTC. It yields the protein CASSLTGTPQRVETQYF.

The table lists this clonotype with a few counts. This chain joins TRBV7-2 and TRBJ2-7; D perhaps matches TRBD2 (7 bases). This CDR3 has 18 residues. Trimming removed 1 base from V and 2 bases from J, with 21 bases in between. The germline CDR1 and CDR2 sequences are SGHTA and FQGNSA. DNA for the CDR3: TGTGCCAGCAGCTTAGTCGGAGGGGGGGCCGGACTCCCCTACGAGCAGTACTTC. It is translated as CASSLVGGGAGLPYEQYF.

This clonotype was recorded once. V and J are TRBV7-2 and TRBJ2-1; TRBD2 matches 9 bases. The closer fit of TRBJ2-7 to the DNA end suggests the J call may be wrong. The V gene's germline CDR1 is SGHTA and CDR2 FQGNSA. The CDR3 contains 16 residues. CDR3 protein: CASSLLPAGGYNEQYF. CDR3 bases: TGTGCCAGCAGCTTATTACCAGCGGGGGGATACAATGAGCAGTACTTC.

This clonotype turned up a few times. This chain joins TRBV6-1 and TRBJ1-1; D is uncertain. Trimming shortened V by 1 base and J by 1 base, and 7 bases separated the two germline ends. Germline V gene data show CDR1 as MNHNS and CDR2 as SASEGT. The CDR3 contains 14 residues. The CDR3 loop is CASSEGRWNTEAFF. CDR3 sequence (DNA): TGTGCCAGCAGTGAAGGGCGATGGAACACTGAAGCTTTCTTT.

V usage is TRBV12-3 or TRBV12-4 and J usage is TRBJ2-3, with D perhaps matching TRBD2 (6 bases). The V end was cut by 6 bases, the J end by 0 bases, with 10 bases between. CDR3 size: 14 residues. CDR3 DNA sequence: TGTGCCAGCAGGCGGGACGGCAGCACAGATACGCAGTATTTT. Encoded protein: CASRRDGSTDTQYF.

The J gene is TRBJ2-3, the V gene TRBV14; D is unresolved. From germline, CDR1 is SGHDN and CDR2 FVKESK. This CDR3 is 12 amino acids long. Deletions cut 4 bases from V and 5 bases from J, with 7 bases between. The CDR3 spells CASSPAIDTQYF. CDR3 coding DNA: TGTGCCAGCAGCCCTGCCATAGATACGCAGTATTTT.

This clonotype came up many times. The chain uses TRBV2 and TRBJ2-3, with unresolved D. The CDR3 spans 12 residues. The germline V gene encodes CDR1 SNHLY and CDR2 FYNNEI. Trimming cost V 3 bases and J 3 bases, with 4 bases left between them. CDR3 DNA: TGTGCCAGCAGTGACAGAACAGATACGCAGTATTTT. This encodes CASSDRTDTQYF. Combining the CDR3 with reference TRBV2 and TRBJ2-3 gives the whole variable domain EPEVTQTPSHQVTQMGQEVILRCVPISNHLYFYWYRQILGQKVEFLVSFYNNEISEKSEIFDDQFSVERPDGSNFTLKIRSTKLEDSAMYFCASSDRTDTQYFGPGTRLTVL.

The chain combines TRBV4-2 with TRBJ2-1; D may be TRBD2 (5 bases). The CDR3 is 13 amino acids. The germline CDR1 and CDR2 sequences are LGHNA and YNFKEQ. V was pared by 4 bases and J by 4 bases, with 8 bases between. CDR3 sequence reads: CASSPLEYNEQFF. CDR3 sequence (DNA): TGTGCCAGCAGCCCACTAGAATACAATGAGCAGTTCTTC.

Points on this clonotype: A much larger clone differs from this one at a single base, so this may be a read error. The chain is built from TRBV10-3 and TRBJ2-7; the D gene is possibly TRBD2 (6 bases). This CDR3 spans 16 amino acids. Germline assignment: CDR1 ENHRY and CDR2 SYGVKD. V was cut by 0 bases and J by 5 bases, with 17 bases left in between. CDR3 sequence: CAISESTTSLNDEQYF. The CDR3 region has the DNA TGTGCCATCAGTGAGTCCACGACTAGTCTGAACGACGAGCAGTACTTC.

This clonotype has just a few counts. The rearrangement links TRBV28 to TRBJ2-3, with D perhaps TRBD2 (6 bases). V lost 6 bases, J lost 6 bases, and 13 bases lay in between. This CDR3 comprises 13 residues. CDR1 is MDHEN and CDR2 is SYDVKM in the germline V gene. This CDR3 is CASRALATDTQYF. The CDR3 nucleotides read TGTGCCAGCAGGGCCCTAGCGACGGATACGCAGTATTTT.

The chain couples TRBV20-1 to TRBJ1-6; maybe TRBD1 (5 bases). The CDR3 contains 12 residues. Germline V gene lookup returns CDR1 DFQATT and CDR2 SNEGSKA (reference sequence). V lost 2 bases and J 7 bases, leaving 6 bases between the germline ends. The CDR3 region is CSARKGNSPLHF. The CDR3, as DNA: TGCAGTGCTAGAAAGGGGAATTCACCCCTCCACTTT.

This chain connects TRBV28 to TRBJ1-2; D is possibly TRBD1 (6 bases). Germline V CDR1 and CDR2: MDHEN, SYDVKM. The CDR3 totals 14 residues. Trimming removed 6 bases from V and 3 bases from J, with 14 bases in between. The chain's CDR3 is CASRGGGGDYGYTF. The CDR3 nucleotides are TGTGCCAGCAGGGGAGGGGGGGGTGACTATGGCTACACCTTC.

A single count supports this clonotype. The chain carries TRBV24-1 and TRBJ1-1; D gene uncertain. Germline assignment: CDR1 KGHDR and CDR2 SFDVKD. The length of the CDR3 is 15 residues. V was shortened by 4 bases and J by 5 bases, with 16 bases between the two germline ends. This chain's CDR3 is CATSDPQARGTEAFF. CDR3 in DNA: TGTGCCACCAGTGACCCCCAGGCCCGGGGAACTGAAGCTTTCTTT.

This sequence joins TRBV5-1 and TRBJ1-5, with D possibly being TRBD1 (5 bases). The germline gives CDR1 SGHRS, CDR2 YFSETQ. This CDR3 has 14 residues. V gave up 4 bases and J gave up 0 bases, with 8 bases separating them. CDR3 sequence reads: CASSAGVSNQPQHF. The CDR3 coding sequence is TGCGCCAGCAGCGCGGGGGTTAGCAATCAGCCCCAGCATTTT.

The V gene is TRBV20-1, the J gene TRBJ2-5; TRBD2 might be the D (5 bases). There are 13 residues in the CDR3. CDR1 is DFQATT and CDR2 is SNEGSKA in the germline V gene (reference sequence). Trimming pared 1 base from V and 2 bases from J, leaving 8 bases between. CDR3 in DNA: TGCAGTGCTAGAGCCCTAGCACAAGAGACCCAGTACTTC. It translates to CSARALAQETQYF.

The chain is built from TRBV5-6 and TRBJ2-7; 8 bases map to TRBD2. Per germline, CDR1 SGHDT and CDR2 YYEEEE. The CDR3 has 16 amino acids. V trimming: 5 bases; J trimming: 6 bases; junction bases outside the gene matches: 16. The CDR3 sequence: CASSYGDRREGSEQYF. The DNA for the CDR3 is TGTGCCAGCAGTTACGGGGACCGCCGGGAGGGGTCCGAGCAGTACTTC.

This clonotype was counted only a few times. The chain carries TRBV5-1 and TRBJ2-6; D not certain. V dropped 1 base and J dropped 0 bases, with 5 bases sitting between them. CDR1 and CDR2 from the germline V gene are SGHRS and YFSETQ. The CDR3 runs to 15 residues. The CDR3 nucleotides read TGCGCCAGCAGCTTGCACGTCTCTGGGGCCAACGTCCTGACTTTC. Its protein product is CASSLHVSGANVLTF.

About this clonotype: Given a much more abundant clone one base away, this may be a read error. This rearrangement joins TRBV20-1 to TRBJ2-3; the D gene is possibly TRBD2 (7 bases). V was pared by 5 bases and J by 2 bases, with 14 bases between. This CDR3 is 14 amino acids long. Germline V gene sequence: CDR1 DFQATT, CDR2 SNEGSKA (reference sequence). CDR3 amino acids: CSARFGGPTDTQYF. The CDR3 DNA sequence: TGCAGTGCTCGTTTCGGGGGGCCCACAGATACGCAGTATTTT.